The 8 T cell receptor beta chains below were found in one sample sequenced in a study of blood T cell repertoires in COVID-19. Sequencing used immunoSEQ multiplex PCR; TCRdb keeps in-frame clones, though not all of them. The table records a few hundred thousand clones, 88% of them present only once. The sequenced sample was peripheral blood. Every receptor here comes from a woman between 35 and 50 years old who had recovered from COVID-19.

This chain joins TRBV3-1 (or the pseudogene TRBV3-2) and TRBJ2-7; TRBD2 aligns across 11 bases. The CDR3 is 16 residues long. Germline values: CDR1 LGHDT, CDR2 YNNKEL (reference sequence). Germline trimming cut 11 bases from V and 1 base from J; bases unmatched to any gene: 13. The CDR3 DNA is TGTGCCCCGAAGGGGCTAGCGGGAGGCGGATCCTACGAGCAGTACTTC. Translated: CAPKGLAGGGSYEQYF.

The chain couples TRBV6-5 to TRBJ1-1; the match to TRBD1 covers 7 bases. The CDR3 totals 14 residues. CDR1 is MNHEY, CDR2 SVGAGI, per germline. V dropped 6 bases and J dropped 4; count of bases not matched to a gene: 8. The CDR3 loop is CASSPTRGSTEAFF. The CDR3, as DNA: TGTGCCAGCAGCCCCACCAGGGGGAGCACTGAAGCTTTCTTT.

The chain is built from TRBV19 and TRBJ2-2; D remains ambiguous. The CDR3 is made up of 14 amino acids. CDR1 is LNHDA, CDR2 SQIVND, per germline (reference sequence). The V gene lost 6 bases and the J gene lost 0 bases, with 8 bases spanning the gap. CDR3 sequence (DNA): TGTGCCAGTAGGGCAGGCACGAACACCGGGGAGCTGTTTTTT. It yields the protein CASRAGTNTGELFF.

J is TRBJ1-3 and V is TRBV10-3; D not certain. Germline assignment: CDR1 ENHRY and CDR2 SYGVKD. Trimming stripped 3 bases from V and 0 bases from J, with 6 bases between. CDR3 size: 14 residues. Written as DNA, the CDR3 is TGTGCCATCAGTGACACGGGCTCTGGAAACACCATATATTTT. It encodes CAISDTGSGNTIYF.

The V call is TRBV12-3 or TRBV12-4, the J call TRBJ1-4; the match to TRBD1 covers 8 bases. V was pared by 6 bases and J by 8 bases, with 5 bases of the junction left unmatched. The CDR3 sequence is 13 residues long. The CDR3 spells CASRRDRWEKLFF. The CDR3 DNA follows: TGTGCCAGCAGGAGGGACAGGTGGGAAAAACTGTTTTTT.

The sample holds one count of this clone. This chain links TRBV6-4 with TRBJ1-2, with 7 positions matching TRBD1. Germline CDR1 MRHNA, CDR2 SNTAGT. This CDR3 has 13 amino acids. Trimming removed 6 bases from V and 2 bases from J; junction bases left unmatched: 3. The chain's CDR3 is CASSRGANYGYTF. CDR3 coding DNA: TGTGCCAGCAGCAGGGGGGCGAACTATGGCTACACCTTC.

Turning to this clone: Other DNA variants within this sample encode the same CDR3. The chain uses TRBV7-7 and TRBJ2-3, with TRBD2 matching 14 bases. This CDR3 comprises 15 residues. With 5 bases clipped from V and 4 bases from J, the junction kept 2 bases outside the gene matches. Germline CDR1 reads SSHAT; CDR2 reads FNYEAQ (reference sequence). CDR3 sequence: CASSPGLAGADTQYF. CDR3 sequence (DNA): TGTGCCAGCAGCCCGGGACTAGCGGGAGCAGATACGCAGTATTTT.

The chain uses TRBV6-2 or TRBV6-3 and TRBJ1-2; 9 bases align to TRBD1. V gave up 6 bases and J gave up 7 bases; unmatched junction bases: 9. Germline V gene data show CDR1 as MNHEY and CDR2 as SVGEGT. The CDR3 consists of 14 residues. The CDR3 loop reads CASSPGTGIAGYTF. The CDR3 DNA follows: TGTGCCAGCAGCCCCGGGACAGGGATTGCTGGCTACACCTTC.